The 4 T cell receptor beta chains presented below share a single source sample, sequenced in a study of CD8+ T cells in alopecia areata. cDNA reverse transcribed from extracted RNA served as the sequencing template. Sequenced by immunoSEQ multiplex PCR; TCRdb stores in-frame clones only, minus some. The sample lists 150,000 to 200,000 clones, about 55% occurring once. Treatment in this sample: oral pan-JAK inhibitor, 5-10 mg twice daily. The material was CD8+ T cells sorted from blood, obtained at week 24, from a patient treated with tofacitinib. These receptors were taken from a human donor with alopecia areata.

This clone was detected a few times. The J gene is TRBJ1-2, the V gene TRBV27; 7 bases map to TRBD1. Unmatched junction bases numbered 10, after V lost 8 bases and J lost 4 bases. The CDR3 covers 14 residues. The germline gives CDR1 MNHEY, CDR2 SMNVEV (reference sequence). The CDR3 nucleotides are TGTGCCAGCGGCCGGACAGGAGGGGGCTATGGCTACACCTTC. This codes for CASGRTGGGYGYTF.

This clone appeared a few times. V usage is TRBV14 and J usage is TRBJ2-7, with D hard to call. From germline, CDR1 is SGHDN and CDR2 FVKESK. Between the trimmed V and J ends, which lost 1 base and 5 bases, there was a span of 6 bases. The CDR3 sequence is 12 residues long. The CDR3 DNA is TGTGCCAGCAGCCAAGTCAGCGACGAGCAGTACTTC. Encoded protein: CASSQVSDEQYF.

The rearrangement links TRBV15 to TRBJ2-3; D could derive from TRBD1 or TRBD2 (5 bases each). The CDR3 covers 14 residues. Germline V gives CDR1 LNHNV, CDR2 YYDKDF (reference sequence). V was cut by 6 bases and J by 3 bases, with 13 bases left in between. DNA for the CDR3: TGTGCCACCAGAAGGGACCTTGGGACAGATACGCAGTATTTT. Translation: CATRRDLGTDTQYF.

The chain couples TRBV7-3 to TRBJ2-1; TRBD2 aligns across 7 bases. This CDR3 is 13 amino acids long. Unmatched junction bases numbered 4, after V lost 9 bases and J lost 2 bases. Germline lookup yields CDR1 SGHTA and CDR2 FQGTGA. The CDR3 nucleotides read TGTGCCAGAATGGGACTAACCTACAATGAGCAGTTCTTC. This sequence encodes CARMGLTYNEQFF.